Below are 17 T cell receptor beta chains sequenced from a single sample in a study of OX40 agonist ivuxolimab in advanced cancers. Libraries were prepared by immunoSEQ multiplex PCR; TCRdb keeps only in-frame clonotypes and omits some of them. This table holds roughly 80,000 clones, 85% to 95% found once. The specimen comprised CD4+ or CD8+ T cells sorted from blood, sampled in a trial of the OX40 agonist ivuxolimab. All receptors come from an adult with an advanced solid tumor such as melanoma, head and neck, liver or kidney cancer.

The genes are TRBV5-4 and TRBJ2-3; the D gene is possibly TRBD2 (6 bases). V lost 4 bases and J 4 bases, leaving 13 bases between the germline ends. This CDR3 has 14 residues. CDR1 is SGHNT and CDR2 is YYREEE in the germline V gene (reference sequence). CDR3: CASSNQTGADTQYF. In DNA, the CDR3 is TGTGCCAGCAGCAACCAGACGGGGGCAGATACGCAGTATTTT.

This rearrangement joins TRBV27 to TRBJ2-3, with D hard to call. The ends were cut back, 3 bases at V and 1 base at J, with 11 bases in the middle. CDR1 is MNHEY and CDR2 is SMNVEV in the germline V gene (reference sequence). The CDR3 totals 15 residues. The CDR3 loop reads CASSFGPHGTDTQYF. The CDR3 DNA reads TGTGCCAGCAGTTTCGGGCCGCACGGCACAGATACGCAGTATTTT.

V usage is TRBV27 and J usage is TRBJ2-1; 9 bases line up with TRBD2. Unmatched junction bases numbered 5, after V lost 5 bases and J lost 0 bases. The CDR3 totals 16 residues. CDR1 is MNHEY and CDR2 is SMNVEV in the germline V gene (reference sequence). CDR3 DNA: TGTGCCAGCAGTGGACTAGCGCCGTTCTCCTACAATGAGCAGTTCTTC. Its protein is CASSGLAPFSYNEQFF.

The chain combines TRBV10-1 with TRBJ2-7; 8 nucleotides line up with TRBD2. The CDR3 totals 16 residues. Per the germline V gene, CDR1 is WNHNN and CDR2 is SYGVQD (reference sequence). V shed 5 bases, J shed 2 bases, and the junction held 11 bases outside the gene matches. CDR3 nucleotide sequence: TGCGCCAGCAGTTTGGCAGTAGCGGGACAAACCTACGAGCAGTACTTC. Protein: CASSLAVAGQTYEQYF.

This clone was seen a single time. J is TRBJ2-7 and V is TRBV11-2, with D perhaps TRBD2 (5 bases). V lost 9 bases to trimming and J lost 7 bases, with 7 bases between them. The V gene's germline CDR1 is SGHAT and CDR2 FQNNGV. CDR3 length equals 9 residues. Here the CDR3 DNA reads TGTGCCAGGACGGGGGAGCAGTACTTC. This translates into CARTGEQYF.

This chain joins TRBV20-1 and TRBJ2-1, with D perhaps matching TRBD1 or TRBD2 (6 bases each). V was trimmed by 7 bases and J by 8 bases, leaving 12 bases between them. The CDR3 has 11 residues. Per the germline V gene, CDR1 is DFQATT and CDR2 is SNEGSKA (reference sequence). The CDR3 coding sequence is TGCAGTGGCGGAGGGGGGCATGAGCAGTTCTTC. Amino acids: CSGGGGHEQFF.

The rearrangement uses TRBV6-1 and TRBJ2-1; possibly TRBD2 for D (5 bases). The CDR3 spans 12 residues. V was pared by 1 base and J by 10 bases, with 8 bases between. CDR1 is MNHNS and CDR2 is SASEGT in the germline V gene. CDR3 sequence reads: CASSEVRGEQFF. In nucleotides, the CDR3 is TGTGCCAGCAGTGAAGTACGAGGGGAGCAGTTCTTC.

This chain links TRBV5-1 with TRBJ2-7; 7 positions match TRBD2. Germline values: CDR1 SGHRS, CDR2 YFSETQ. With 1 base clipped from V and 4 bases from J, the junction kept 8 bases outside the gene matches. The CDR3 has 15 residues. Here the CDR3 DNA reads TGCGCCAGCAGCTTGCCGCGGGAGTCCCGATACGAGCAGTACTTC. Amino acid sequence: CASSLPRESRYEQYF.

This sequence joins TRBV18 and TRBJ1-3; D not certain. The CDR3 covers 13 residues. The ends were cut back, 4 bases at V and 2 bases at J, with 6 bases in the middle. The germline V gene encodes CDR1 KGHSH and CDR2 LQKENI. This chain's CDR3 is CASSREAGNTIYF. CDR3 bases: TGTGCCAGCTCACGGGAAGCTGGAAACACCATATATTTT.

The chain's CDR3 is CSAERGLGYNEQFF. The CDR3 DNA sequence: TGCAGCGCAGAACGCGGGTTGGGTTACAATGAGCAGTTCTTC. The V and J genes are TRBV29-1 and TRBJ2-1, with D tentatively TRBD2 (5 bases). This CDR3 spans 14 amino acids. V shed 7 bases and J shed 4 bases, with 17 bases lying between them. Germline CDR1 and CDR2: SQVTM and ANQGSEA.

The V gene is TRBV18, the J gene TRBJ2-2; possibly TRBD1 for D (6 bases). V shed 3 bases and J shed 7 bases, with 15 bases lying between them. The CDR3 sequence is 15 residues long. Germline values: CDR1 KGHSH, CDR2 LQKENI. The CDR3 DNA reads TGTGCCAGCTCACCTTATTCAGGGGCGGACGGGGAGCTGTTTTTT. Protein: CASSPYSGADGELFF. The variable domain in full, completed from reference TRBV18 and TRBJ2-2, reads NAGVMQNPRHLVRRRGQEARLRCSPMKGHSHVYWYRQLPEEGLKFMVYLQKENIIDESGMPKERFSAEFPKEGPSILRIQQVVRGDSAAYFCASSPYSGADGELFFGEGSRLTVL.

This clone has only a few counts. This chain uses TRBV7-8 with TRBJ2-3; D gene unclear. The germline gives CDR1 SGHVS, CDR2 FQNEAQ. CDR3 length: 15 residues. The V end was cut by 0 bases, the J end by 8 bases, with 15 bases between. The CDR3 DNA is TGTGCCAGCAGCTTAGCAGAAGGTAGCAAGGGTACGCAGTATTTT. Its protein product is CASSLAEGSKGTQYF.

The chain employs TRBV4-1 and TRBJ2-7, with D tentatively TRBD1 or TRBD2 (7 bases each). The germline CDR1 and CDR2 sequences are MGHRA and YSYEKL. The CDR3 consists of 15 residues. The ends were cut back, 3 bases at V and 2 bases at J, with 14 bases in the middle. CDR3 in amino acids: CASSQTQGGTYEQYF. The DNA of the CDR3 is TGCGCCAGCAGCCAGACTCAGGGGGGGACCTACGAGCAGTACTTC.

The chain recombines TRBV19 with TRBJ1-2, with a weak D call TRBD1 (5 bases). V lost 3 bases and J lost 7, with 15 bases in between. The germline V gene encodes CDR1 LNHDA and CDR2 SQIVND (reference sequence). The CDR3 length is 14 residues. CDR3 DNA sequence: TGTGCCAGTAGTATTCAGGGAGGGAATCGTGGCTACACCTTC. This encodes CASSIQGGNRGYTF.

The chain links TRBV11-1 to TRBJ2-3; 10 nucleotides agree with TRBD2. CDR1 and CDR2 from the germline V gene are SGHAT and FQDESV (reference sequence). V lost 5 bases to trimming and J lost 2 bases; unmatched junction nucleotides: 7. The CDR3 is made up of 16 amino acids. The CDR3 region is CASSHPLAGDTDTQYF. CDR3 DNA: TGTGCCAGCAGCCACCCCCTAGCGGGAGACACAGATACGCAGTATTTT.

V gene TRBV6-1 combines with J gene TRBJ2-7, with 7 bases that match TRBD2. This CDR3 is built from 16 residues. CDR1 and CDR2 (germline): MNHNS, SASEGT. The V segment lost 4 bases and the J segment 7 bases; nucleotides outside the gene matches: 16. The CDR3 here is CASSALGGRGPREQYF. In DNA form, the CDR3 reads TGTGCCAGCAGTGCCCTCGGCGGGAGAGGTCCGCGGGAGCAGTACTTC.

The CDR3 here is CARTGGSGNTIYF. CDR3 nucleotide sequence: TGTGCCCGGACAGGGGGCTCTGGAAACACCATATATTTT. This chain links TRBV2 with TRBJ1-3; 10 nucleotides match TRBD1. V dropped 11 bases and J dropped 0; count of bases not matched to a gene: 1. This CDR3 contains 13 residues. Germline CDR1 reads SNHLY; CDR2 reads FYNNEI.